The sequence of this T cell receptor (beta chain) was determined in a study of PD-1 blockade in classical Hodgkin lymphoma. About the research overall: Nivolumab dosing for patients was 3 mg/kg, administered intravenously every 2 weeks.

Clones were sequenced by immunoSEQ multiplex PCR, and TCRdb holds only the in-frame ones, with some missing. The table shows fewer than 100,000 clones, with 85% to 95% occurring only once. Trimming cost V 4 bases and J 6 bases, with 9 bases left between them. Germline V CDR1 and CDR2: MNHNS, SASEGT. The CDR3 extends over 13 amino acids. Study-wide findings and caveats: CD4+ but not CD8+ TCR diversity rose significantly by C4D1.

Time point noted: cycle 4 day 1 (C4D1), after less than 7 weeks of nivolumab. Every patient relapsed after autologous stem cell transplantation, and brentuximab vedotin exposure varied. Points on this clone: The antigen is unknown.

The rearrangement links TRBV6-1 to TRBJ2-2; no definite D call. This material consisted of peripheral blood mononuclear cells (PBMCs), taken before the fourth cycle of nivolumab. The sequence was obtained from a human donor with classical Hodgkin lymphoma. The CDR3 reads CASSGVAPGELFF. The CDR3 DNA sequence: TGTGCCAGCAGTGGGGTAGCCCCCGGGGAGCTGTTTTTT.